Below, 22 T cell receptor beta chains from the same sample are listed, as sequenced in a study of post-analysis software for immune sequencing data. Study outcomes and limitations: TRBV segments more frequent in patients than in controls numbered several and included TRBV5-6, TRBV5-1 and TRBV20-1.

Built from TCR beta cDNA, the libraries had unique molecular identifiers in them. TCRdb redid the calling of the PCR reads with MiXCR, one entry per CDR3 protein. The sample lists 350,000 to 450,000 distinct CDR3 sequences, around a third seen once, with around an eighth in the top ten. Antigens of these TCRs are unknown. Specimen: blood. Receptor source: a girl aged 5 to 17 with multiple sclerosis.

The chain carries TRBV6-5 and TRBJ2-3; maybe TRBD2 (5 bases). The CDR3 has 13 residues. Germline V gives CDR1 MNHEY, CDR2 SVGAGI. V was pared by 0 bases and J by 15 bases, with 16 bases between. In DNA, the CDR3 is TGTGCCAGCAGTTACTCCCATAGGAGGATTCTTTATTTT. Protein sequence: CASSYSHRRILYF.

To note about this clonotype: Relative to the germline gene, one junction end is altered; a read error may explain this. The chain links TRBV10-3 to TRBJ2-7, with D possibly being TRBD2 (5 bases). CDR1 ENHRY and CDR2 SYGVKD come from the germline V gene. The CDR3 has 14 residues. The CDR3 sequence is CAISEYRGSYERYF. As DNA, the CDR3 is TGTGCCATCAGTGAGTATCGGGGATCCTACGAGCGGTACTTC.

This clonotype was picked up a small number of times. The V gene is TRBV12-3 or TRBV12-4, the J gene TRBJ1-2; a weak D match, TRBD1 (6 bases). V was shortened by 7 bases and J by 10 bases, with 22 bases between the two germline ends. The CDR3 runs to 14 residues. This CDR3 reads CASTLGGRMAFYTF. CDR3 coding DNA: TGTGCCAGCACCTTGGGGGGCCGGATGGCTTTCTACACCTTC.

This clonotype was seen a few times. The chain employs TRBV18 and TRBJ1-2; no reliable D call. The germline V and J ends were trimmed by 2 bases and 2 bases, with 12 bases remaining between them. Germline V gives CDR1 KGHSH, CDR2 LQKENI. The CDR3 contains 15 residues. The CDR3 DNA reads TGTGCCAGCTCACCAGATACATGGCCGAACTATGGCTACACCTTC. It codes for CASSPDTWPNYGYTF. Supplemented by reference TRBV18 and TRBJ1-2, the full variable domain reads NAGVMQNPRHLVRRRGQEARLRCSPMKGHSHVYWYRQLPEEGLKFMVYLQKENIIDESGMPKERFSAEFPKEGPSILRIQQVVRGDSAAYFCASSPDTWPNYGYTFGSGTRLTVV.

This chain uses TRBV7-2 with TRBJ1-4, with D possibly TRBD1 on 6 matching bases. CDR1 and CDR2 from the germline V gene are SGHTA and FQGNSA. CDR3 size: 16 residues. V was pared by 1 base and J by 6 bases, with 15 bases between. CDR3: CASSLGIRPGDEKLFF. The CDR3 DNA sequence: TGTGCCAGCAGCTTAGGGATTCGGCCAGGGGATGAAAAACTGTTTTTT.

This clonotype was picked up a small number of times. V is TRBV6-5 and J is TRBJ2-3; weak D call: TRBD2 (5 bases). The CDR3 covers 13 residues. V dropped 8 bases and J dropped 2 bases, with 11 bases sitting between them. Germline CDR1 MNHEY, CDR2 SVGAGI. CDR3 in DNA: TGTGCCAGCCAGAAGCGGATCACAGATACGCAGTATTTT. It is translated as CASQKRITDTQYF.

This clonotype showed up just a few times. The chain's CDR3 is CASSYTPGTGDYGYTF. The CDR3 bases are TGTGCCAGCAGTTATACCCCCGGGACAGGGGACTATGGCTACACCTTC. The chain carries TRBV6-5 and TRBJ1-2; 10 bases are a match to TRBD1. V shed 3 bases and J 3 bases; nucleotides not matched to a gene: 7. The CDR3 has 16 residues. Looked up from germline, CDR1 is MNHEY and CDR2 is SVGAGI.

This clonotype was picked up a small number of times. The V and J genes are TRBV12-3 or TRBV12-4 and TRBJ2-3; 7 nucleotides agree with TRBD1. CDR3 length: 14 amino acids. V gave up 6 bases and J gave up 10 bases; unmatched junction bases: 13. The CDR3 region has the DNA TGTGCCAGCAGCCCACAGGGTGCTCAGGGGGCGCAGTATTTT. This encodes CASSPQGAQGAQYF.

V usage is TRBV6-1 and J usage is TRBJ2-3; 11 nucleotides align to TRBD2. The CDR3 length is 15 residues. The germline V gene encodes CDR1 MNHNS and CDR2 SASEGT. J was trimmed by 4 bases and V by 3 bases; bases with no gene match: 3. CDR3: CASSDLAGGPDTQYF. For the CDR3, the DNA is TGTGCCAGCAGTGATTTAGCGGGGGGGCCAGATACGCAGTATTTT.

The chain has TRBV12-5 and TRBJ2-3; 7 bases are a match to TRBD2. CDR3 length equals 16 residues. V shed 1 base and J 3 bases; nucleotides not matched to a gene: 7. Germline lookup yields CDR1 LGHNT and CDR2 FRNRAP. CDR3 in amino acids: CASGLGLAGLTDTQYF. The CDR3 coding sequence is TGTGCTAGTGGTTTGGGACTAGCCGGCCTAACAGATACGCAGTATTTT.

This clonotype has only a few counts. One end of the junction is discordant with germline, which a read error may explain. This chain joins TRBV4-3 and TRBJ1-2, with D possibly being TRBD1 (5 bases). CDR3 length equals 14 residues. Germline CDR1 LGHNA, CDR2 YSLEER. This chain's CDR3 is CASSEDRFNYGYTF. DNA for the CDR3: TGCGCCAGCAGCGAAGACAGATTTAACTATGGCTACACCTTC.

This clonotype has only a few counts. For the CDR3, the DNA is TGTGCCAGCAGCTTAATGGGACAGGGGAAAAACATTCAGTACTTC. It specifies CASSLMGQGKNIQYF. The chain recombines TRBV7-2 with TRBJ2-4; 10 bases are shared with TRBD1. The V gene's germline CDR1 is SGHTA and CDR2 FQGNSA. CDR3 size: 15 residues. J lost 4 bases, V lost 2 bases, and 2 bases had no gene match.

This chain links TRBV4-1 with TRBJ1-1; D perhaps matches TRBD1 (6 bases). V lost 1 base to trimming and J lost 0 bases, with 15 bases between them. This CDR3 has 17 amino acids. From germline, CDR1 is MGHRA and CDR2 YSYEKL. The CDR3 nucleotides read TGCGCCAGCAGCCAAGTCTACGGGGCAGGGGTGAACACTGAAGCTTTCTTT. It translates to CASSQVYGAGVNTEAFF.

The chain links TRBV7-2 to TRBJ2-5, with 7 bases aligning to TRBD2. The CDR3 spans 16 residues. Germline values: CDR1 SGHTA, CDR2 FQGNSA. The junction had 6 bases not matched to a gene; V was cut back by 2 bases and J by 0 bases. The DNA for the CDR3 is TGTGCCAGCAGCTTAAACGAGCGGGGCTACCAAGAGACCCAGTACTTC. Encoded protein: CASSLNERGYQETQYF.

This clonotype was seen just once. This chain links TRBV7-9 with TRBJ2-4; D is ambiguous. The J call may be in error: the DNA end matches TRBJ2-5 better. This CDR3 has 14 amino acids. Germline CDR1 reads SEHNR; CDR2 reads FQNEAQ (reference sequence). CDR3 DNA sequence: TGTGCCAGCAGCTTACCGTTACCAAGGGAGACCCAGTACTTC. Amino acid sequence: CASSLPLPRETQYF.

The chain is built from TRBV29-1 and TRBJ1-1, with D hard to call. V dropped 4 bases and J dropped 0 bases, with 3 bases sitting between them. CDR3 size: 11 residues. Germline assignment: CDR1 SQVTM and CDR2 ANQGSEA. The CDR3 loop reads CSVGMNTEAFF. CDR3 coding DNA: TGCAGCGTTGGCATGAACACTGAAGCTTTCTTT.

There are a few counts of this clonotype. The rearrangement links TRBV6-5 to TRBJ2-4; D remains ambiguous. V was clipped by 4 bases and J by 6 bases, with 16 bases between them. In germline, CDR1 is MNHEY, CDR2 SVGAGI. The CDR3 consists of 15 residues. CDR3 DNA: TGTGCCAGCAGTTCCCTGTCCCCATCGGTAAACATTCAGTACTTC. Translated, it gives CASSSLSPSVNIQYF.

The V gene is TRBV6-5, the J gene TRBJ1-1; D unresolved. The V and J ends lost 2 bases and 8 bases respectively, with 12 bases between them. CDR1 MNHEY and CDR2 SVGAGI come from the germline V gene. This CDR3 has 13 residues. CDR3 protein: CASSYGREMEAFF. CDR3 nucleotide sequence: TGTGCCAGCAGTTACGGACGGGAAATGGAAGCTTTCTTT.

The chain carries TRBV5-1 and TRBJ2-7; D is unclear. The CDR3 spans 16 residues. V lost 4 bases to trimming and J lost 6 bases, with 23 bases between them. Per the germline V gene, CDR1 is SGHRS and CDR2 is YFSETQ. The CDR3 spells CASSPPFGSTQTEQYF. In nucleotides, the CDR3 is TGCGCCAGCAGCCCCCCGTTCGGATCTACCCAGACCGAGCAGTACTTC. Variable domain in full (rest from reference TRBV5-1 and TRBJ2-7): KAGVTQTPRYLIKTRGQQVTLSCSPISGHRSVSWYQQTPGQGLQFLFEYFSETQRNKGNFPGRFSGRQFSNSRSEMNVSTLELGDSALYLCASSPPFGSTQTEQYFGPGTRLTVT.

The chain links TRBV12-3 or TRBV12-4 to TRBJ2-7; 12 bases agree with TRBD1. The CDR3 loop spans 14 amino acids. The J segment lost 7 bases and the V segment lost 9 bases, leaving 10 bases of the junction unmatched. This CDR3 is CASSQGQGAGEQYF. The CDR3 DNA follows: TGTGCCAGTTCACAGGGACAGGGGGCAGGGGAGCAGTACTTC.

This chain links TRBV6-1 with TRBJ2-5, with D uncertain. The CDR3 sequence is 13 residues long. V was shortened by 3 bases and J by 11 bases, with 16 bases between the two germline ends. Germline V lookup: CDR1 MNHNS, CDR2 SASEGT. The CDR3 nucleotides are TGTGCCAGCAGTGATCCTCCCCATACAAAGCAGTACTTC. Translated, it gives CASSDPPHTKQYF.

CDR3 DNA sequence: TGTGCCATCAGTGAGGTCCGGGCCTACGAGCAGTACTTC. Its protein is CAISEVRAYEQYF. The V call is TRBV10-3, the J call TRBJ2-7; D call uncertain. Deletions cut 2 bases from V and 2 bases from J, with 7 bases between. CDR3 size: 13 residues. Germline V lookup: CDR1 ENHRY, CDR2 SYGVKD.